The rows below give T cell receptor beta chains drawn from one sample of a study of T cell responses to AZD1222 COVID-19 vaccine. TCRdb's copy holds only in-frame clones and misses some; the assay was immunoSEQ multiplex PCR. The data show some 180,000 clones, more than 85% seen once. Material: peripheral blood, obtained 28 days after the second AZD1222 dose. All receptors come from an adult who received the AZD1222 COVID-19 vaccine. CDR3s include the opening cysteine and the closing phenylalanine or tryptophan. A D gene is named only where the DNA matches it firmly.

v_gene: TRBV9
d_gene: TRBD1
j_gene: TRBJ1-1
CDR3aa: CASSVNPQTGRVDTEAFF
CDR3nt: TGTGCCAGCAGCGTAAATCCTCAGACAGGGCGGGTGGACACTGAAGCTTTCTTT

v_gene: TRBV7-2
d_gene: -
j_gene: TRBJ2-5
CDR3aa: CASSLAGFRGETQYF
CDR3nt: TGTGCCAGCAGCTTGGCCGGCTTCAGAGGAGAGACCCAGTACTTC

v_gene: TRBV27
d_gene: -
j_gene: TRBJ2-1
CDR3aa: CASSRTVLNNEQFF
CDR3nt: TGTGCCAGCAGTCGGACAGTGCTCAACAATGAGCAGTTCTTC

v_gene: TRBV2
d_gene: TRBD1
j_gene: TRBJ2-7
CDR3aa: CASSDRGISYEQYF
CDR3nt: TGTGCCAGCAGTGACAGGGGGATCTCCTACGAGCAGTACTTC

v_gene: TRBV5-1
d_gene: -
j_gene: TRBJ2-3
CDR3aa: CASSWGHPNTDTQYF
CDR3nt: TGCGCCAGCAGCTGGGGACACCCAAACACAGATACGCAGTATTTT

v_gene: TRBV2
d_gene: -
j_gene: TRBJ1-5
CDR3aa: CASNGLGRENQPQHF
CDR3nt: TGTGCCAGCAATGGATTAGGACGGGAGAATCAGCCCCAGCATTTT

v_gene: TRBV19
d_gene: TRBD1
j_gene: TRBJ1-4
CDR3aa: CASRGRGGEKLFF
CDR3nt: TGTGCCAGTAGAGGCAGGGGGGGAGAAAAACTGTTTTTT

v_gene: TRBV5-1
d_gene: TRBD2
j_gene: TRBJ2-3
CDR3aa: CASSLPLGTTGDTQYF
CDR3nt: TGCGCCAGCAGCCTTCCCCTCGGGACTACCGGGGATACGCAGTATTTT

v_gene: TRBV29-1
d_gene: TRBD1
j_gene: TRBJ1-1
CDR3aa: CSVRTGNTEAFF
CDR3nt: TGCAGCGTCCGGACAGGGAACACTGAAGCTTTCTTT

v_gene: TRBV20-1
d_gene: TRBD1
j_gene: TRBJ2-7
CDR3aa: CSAWDRLEQYF
CDR3nt: TGCAGTGCTTGGGACAGACTCGAGCAGTACTTC

v_gene: TRBV7-9
d_gene: TRBD2
j_gene: TRBJ2-2
CDR3aa: CASSFGRETGELFF
CDR3nt: TGTGCCAGCAGCTTTGGGAGGGAGACCGGGGAGCTGTTTTTT

v_gene: TRBV19
d_gene: -
j_gene: TRBJ1-5
CDR3aa: CATSQGGQPQHF
CDR3nt: TGTGCCACCTCACAGGGAGGACAGCCCCAGCATTTT

v_gene: TRBV7-9
d_gene: -
j_gene: TRBJ1-1
CDR3aa: CASSSKLNTEAFF
CDR3nt: TGTGCCAGCAGCTCAAAGTTGAACACTGAAGCTTTCTTT

v_gene: TRBV4-3
d_gene: TRBD1
j_gene: TRBJ1-2
CDR3aa: CASSDDRAWGGYTF
CDR3nt: TGCGCCAGCAGCGACGACAGGGCCTGGGGTGGCTACACCTTC

v_gene: TRBV7-9
d_gene: -
j_gene: TRBJ2-5
CDR3aa: CASSQVTTQETQYF
CDR3nt: TGTGCCAGCAGCCAAGTGACCACCCAAGAGACCCAGTACTTC

v_gene: TRBV5-6
d_gene: TRBD1
j_gene: TRBJ2-7
CDR3aa: CASSDAGQGSYEQYF
CDR3nt: TGTGCCAGCAGCGACGCGGGACAGGGGTCGTACGAGCAGTACTTC

v_gene: TRBV7-8
d_gene: -
j_gene: TRBJ1-2
CDR3aa: CASSRTENYGYTF
CDR3nt: TGTGCCAGCAGCCGGACGGAAAACTATGGCTACACCTTC